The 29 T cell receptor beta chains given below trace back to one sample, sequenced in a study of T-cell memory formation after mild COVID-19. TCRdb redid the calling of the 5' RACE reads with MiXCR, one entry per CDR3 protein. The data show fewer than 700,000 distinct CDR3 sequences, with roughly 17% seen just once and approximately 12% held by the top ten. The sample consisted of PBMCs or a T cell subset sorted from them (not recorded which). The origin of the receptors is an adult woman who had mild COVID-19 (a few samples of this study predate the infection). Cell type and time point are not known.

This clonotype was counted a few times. In DNA, the CDR3 is TGTGCCAGCAGGGGTCCGGGACAGAACACCGGGGAGCTGTTTTTT. It codes for CASRGPGQNTGELFF. The rearrangement links TRBV7-2 to TRBJ2-2, with D perhaps matching TRBD1 (6 bases). The CDR3 consists of 15 residues. The ends were cut back, 6 bases at V and 1 base at J, with 12 bases in the middle. Germline V gives CDR1 SGHTA, CDR2 FQGNSA.

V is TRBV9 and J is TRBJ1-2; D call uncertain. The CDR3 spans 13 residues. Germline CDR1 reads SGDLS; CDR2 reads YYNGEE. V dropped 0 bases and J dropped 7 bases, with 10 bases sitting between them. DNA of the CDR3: TGTGCCAGCAGCGTAGCGGGGATAGGTGGCTACACCTTC. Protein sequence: CASSVAGIGGYTF.

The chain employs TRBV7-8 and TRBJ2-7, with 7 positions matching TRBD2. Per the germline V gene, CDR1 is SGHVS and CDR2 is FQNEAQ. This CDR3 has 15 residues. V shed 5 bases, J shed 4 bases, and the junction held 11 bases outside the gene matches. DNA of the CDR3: TGTGCCAGCAGCCCTGGGGGAGGGGCAGTGTACGAGCAGTACTTC. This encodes CASSPGGGAVYEQYF. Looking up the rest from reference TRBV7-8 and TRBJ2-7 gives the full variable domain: GAGVSQSPRYKVAKRGQDVALRCDPISGHVSLFWYQQALGQGPEFLTYFQNEAQLDKSGLPSDRFFAERPEGSVSTLKIQRTQQEDSAVYLCASSPGGGAVYEQYFGPGTRLTVT.

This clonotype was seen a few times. CDR3 DNA sequence: TGTGCCTGGATGGCTAGCGGGAGAACTGCCTACGAGCAGTACTTC. This encodes CAWMASGRTAYEQYF. The V gene is TRBV30, the J gene TRBJ2-7; 10 nucleotides line up with TRBD2. The CDR3 runs to 15 residues. V trimming: 4 bases; J trimming: 2 bases; junction bases outside the gene matches: 8. Germline CDR1 is GTSNPN and CDR2 is SVGIG (reference sequence).

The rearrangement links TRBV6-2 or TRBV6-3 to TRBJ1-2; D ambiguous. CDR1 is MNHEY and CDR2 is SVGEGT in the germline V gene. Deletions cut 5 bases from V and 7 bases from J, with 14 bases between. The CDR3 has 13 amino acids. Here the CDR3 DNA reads TGTGCCAGCAGTCCGGCAGAGGGATCTGGCTACACCTTC. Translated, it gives CASSPAEGSGYTF.

CDR3 nucleotide sequence: TGCAGTGCTAGCAGCCCCCTTCAGGGAGTTAATTCACCCCTCCACTTT. This sequence encodes CSASSPLQGVNSPLHF. The rearrangement uses TRBV20-1 and TRBJ1-6; a possible D gene is TRBD1 (5 bases). V was clipped by 3 bases and J by 6 bases, with 18 bases between them. The germline V gene encodes CDR1 DFQATT and CDR2 SNEGSKA (reference sequence). The length of the CDR3 is 16 residues.

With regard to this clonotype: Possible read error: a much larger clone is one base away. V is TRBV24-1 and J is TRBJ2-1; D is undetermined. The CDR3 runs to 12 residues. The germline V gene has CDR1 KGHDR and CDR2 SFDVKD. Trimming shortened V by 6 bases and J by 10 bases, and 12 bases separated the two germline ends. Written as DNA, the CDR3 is TGTGCCACCAGTCCCCATGCAAGGGAGCAGTTCTTC. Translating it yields CATSPHAREQFF.

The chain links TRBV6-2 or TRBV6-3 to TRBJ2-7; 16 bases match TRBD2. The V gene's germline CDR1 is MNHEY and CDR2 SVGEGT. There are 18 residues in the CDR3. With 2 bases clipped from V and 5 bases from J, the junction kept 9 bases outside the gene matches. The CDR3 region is CASSYPGTSGGEVHEQYF. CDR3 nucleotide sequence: TGTGCCAGCAGTTACCCCGGGACTAGCGGGGGGGAGGTACACGAGCAGTACTTC.

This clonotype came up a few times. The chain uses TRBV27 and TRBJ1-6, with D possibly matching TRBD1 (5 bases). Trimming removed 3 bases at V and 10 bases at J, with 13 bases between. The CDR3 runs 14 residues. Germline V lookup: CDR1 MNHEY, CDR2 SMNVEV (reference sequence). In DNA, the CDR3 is TGTGCCAGCAGTTTTGGGAGGGGCGAATCACCCCTCCACTTT. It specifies CASSFGRGESPLHF.

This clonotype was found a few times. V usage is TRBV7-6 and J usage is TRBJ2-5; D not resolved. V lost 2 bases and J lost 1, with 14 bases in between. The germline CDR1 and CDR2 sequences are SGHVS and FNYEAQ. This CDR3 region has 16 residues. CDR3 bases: TGTGCCAGCAGCTTATTGACACCCTTGACCCAAGAGACCCAGTACTTC. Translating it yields CASSLLTPLTQETQYF.

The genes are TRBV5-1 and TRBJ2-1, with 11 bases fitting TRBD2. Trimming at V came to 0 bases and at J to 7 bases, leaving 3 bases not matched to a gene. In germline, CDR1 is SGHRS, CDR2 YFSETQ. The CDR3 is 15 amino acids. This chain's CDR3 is CASSLVSSGGNEQFF. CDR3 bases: TGCGCCAGCAGCTTGGTGTCTAGCGGGGGGAATGAGCAGTTCTTC.

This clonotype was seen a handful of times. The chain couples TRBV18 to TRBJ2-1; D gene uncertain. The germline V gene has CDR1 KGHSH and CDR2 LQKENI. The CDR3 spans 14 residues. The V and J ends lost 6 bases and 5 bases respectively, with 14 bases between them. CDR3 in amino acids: CASSLSWADNEQFF. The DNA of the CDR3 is TGTGCCAGCTCCTTAAGCTGGGCCGACAATGAGCAGTTCTTC.

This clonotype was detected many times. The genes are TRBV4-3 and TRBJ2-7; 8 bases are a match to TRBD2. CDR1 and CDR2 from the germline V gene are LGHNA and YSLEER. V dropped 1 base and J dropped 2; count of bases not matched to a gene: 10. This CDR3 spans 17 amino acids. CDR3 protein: CASSQGREGTRPYEQYF. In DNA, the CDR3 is TGCGCCAGCAGCCAAGGAAGGGAGGGGACTAGACCCTACGAGCAGTACTTC.

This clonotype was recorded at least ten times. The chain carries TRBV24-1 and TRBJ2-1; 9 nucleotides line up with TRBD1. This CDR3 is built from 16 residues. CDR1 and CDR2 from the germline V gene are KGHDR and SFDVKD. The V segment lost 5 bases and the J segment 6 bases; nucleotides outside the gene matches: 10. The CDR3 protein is CATSVPGTGSGNEQFF. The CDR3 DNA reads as TGTGCCACCAGTGTCCCTGGGACAGGGAGCGGCAATGAGCAGTTCTTC.

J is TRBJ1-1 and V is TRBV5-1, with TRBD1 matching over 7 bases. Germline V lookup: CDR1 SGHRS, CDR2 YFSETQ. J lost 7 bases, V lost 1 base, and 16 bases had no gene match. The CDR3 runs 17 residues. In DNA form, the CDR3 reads TGCGCCAGCAGCTTGAACCCCCCCGGGACAGTGTTAGGTGAAGCTTTCTTT. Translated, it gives CASSLNPPGTVLGEAFF.

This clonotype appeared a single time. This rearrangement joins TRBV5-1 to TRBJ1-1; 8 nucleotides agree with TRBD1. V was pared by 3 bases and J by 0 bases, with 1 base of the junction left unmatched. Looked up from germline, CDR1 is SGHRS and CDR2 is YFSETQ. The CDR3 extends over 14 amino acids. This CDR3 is CASSWTGMNTEAFF. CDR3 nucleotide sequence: TGCGCCAGCAGCTGGACAGGGATGAACACTGAAGCTTTCTTT.

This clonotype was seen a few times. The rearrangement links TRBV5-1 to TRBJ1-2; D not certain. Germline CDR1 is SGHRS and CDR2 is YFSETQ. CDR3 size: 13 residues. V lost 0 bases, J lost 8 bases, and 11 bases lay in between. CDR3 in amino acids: CASSLETEVGYTF. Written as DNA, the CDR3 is TGCGCCAGCAGCTTGGAAACGGAGGTGGGCTACACCTTC.

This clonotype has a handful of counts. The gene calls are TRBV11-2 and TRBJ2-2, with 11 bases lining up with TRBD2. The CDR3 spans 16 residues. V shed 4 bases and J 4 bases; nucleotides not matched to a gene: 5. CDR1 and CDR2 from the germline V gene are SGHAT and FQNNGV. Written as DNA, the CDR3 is TGTGCCAGCAGCTCCCTAGCGGGGGGAGGCACCGGGGAGCTGTTTTTT. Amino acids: CASSSLAGGGTGELFF.

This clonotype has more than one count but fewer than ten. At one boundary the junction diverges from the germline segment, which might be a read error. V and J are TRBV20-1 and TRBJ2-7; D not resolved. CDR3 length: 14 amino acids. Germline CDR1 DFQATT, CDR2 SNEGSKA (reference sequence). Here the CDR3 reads CSAGDRTGKYEQYF. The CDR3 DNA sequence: TGCAGTGCTGGAGATAGGACGGGCAAATACGAGCAGTACTTC.

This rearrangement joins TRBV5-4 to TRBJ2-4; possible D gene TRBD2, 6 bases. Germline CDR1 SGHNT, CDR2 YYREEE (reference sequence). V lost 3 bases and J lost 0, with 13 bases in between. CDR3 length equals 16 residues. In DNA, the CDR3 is TGTGCCAGCAGCTCACTAGCAGACGTAGCCAAAAACATTCAGTACTTC. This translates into CASSSLADVAKNIQYF.

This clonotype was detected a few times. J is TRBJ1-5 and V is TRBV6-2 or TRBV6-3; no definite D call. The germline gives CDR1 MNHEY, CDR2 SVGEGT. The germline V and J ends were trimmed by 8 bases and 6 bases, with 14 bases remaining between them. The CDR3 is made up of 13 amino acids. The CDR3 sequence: CASQERSGQPQHF. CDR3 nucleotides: TGTGCCAGCCAGGAACGCTCGGGTCAGCCCCAGCATTTT.

The CDR3 loop is CSVGGGIAKNIQYF. The CDR3 region has the DNA TGCAGCGTGGGTGGAGGCATAGCCAAAAACATTCAGTACTTC. J is TRBJ2-4 and V is TRBV20-1; weak D call: TRBD2 (5 bases). CDR1 and CDR2 from the germline V gene are DFQATT and SNEGSKA (reference sequence). CDR3 length: 14 amino acids.

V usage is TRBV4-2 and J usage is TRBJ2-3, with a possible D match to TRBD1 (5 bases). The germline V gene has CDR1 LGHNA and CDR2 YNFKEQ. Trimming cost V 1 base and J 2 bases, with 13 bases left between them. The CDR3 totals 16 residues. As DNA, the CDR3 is TGTGCCAGCAGCCAAGGAGCTCTGGGGCCCACAGATACGCAGTATTTT. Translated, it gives CASSQGALGPTDTQYF.

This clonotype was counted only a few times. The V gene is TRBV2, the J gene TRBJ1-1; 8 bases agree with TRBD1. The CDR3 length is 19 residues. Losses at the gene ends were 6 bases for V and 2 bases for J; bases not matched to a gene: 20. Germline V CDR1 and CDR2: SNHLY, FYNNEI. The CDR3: CASSPRGLSRGPGNTEAFF. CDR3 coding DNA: TGTGCCAGCAGCCCTCGGGGATTAAGCAGGGGGCCCGGAAACACTGAAGCTTTCTTT.

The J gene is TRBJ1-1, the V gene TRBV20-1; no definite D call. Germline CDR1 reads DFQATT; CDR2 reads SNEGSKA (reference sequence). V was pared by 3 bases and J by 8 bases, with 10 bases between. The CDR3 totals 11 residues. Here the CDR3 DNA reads TGCAGTGCTAGTGGTGACCGCGAAGCTTTCTTT. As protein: CSASGDREAFF.

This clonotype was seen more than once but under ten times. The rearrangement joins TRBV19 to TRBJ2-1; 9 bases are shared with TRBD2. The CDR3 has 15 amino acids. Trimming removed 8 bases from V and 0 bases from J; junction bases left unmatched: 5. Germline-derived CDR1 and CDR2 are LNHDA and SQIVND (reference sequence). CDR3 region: CASGVSGSSYNEQFF. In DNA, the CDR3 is TGTGCCAGTGGGGTTAGCGGGAGCTCCTACAATGAGCAGTTCTTC. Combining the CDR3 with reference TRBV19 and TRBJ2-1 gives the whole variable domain DGGITQSPKYLFRKEGQNVTLSCEQNLNHDAMYWYRQDPGQGLRLIYYSQIVNDFQKGDIAEGYSVSREKKESFPLTVTSAQKNPTAFYLCASGVSGSSYNEQFFGPGTRLTVL.

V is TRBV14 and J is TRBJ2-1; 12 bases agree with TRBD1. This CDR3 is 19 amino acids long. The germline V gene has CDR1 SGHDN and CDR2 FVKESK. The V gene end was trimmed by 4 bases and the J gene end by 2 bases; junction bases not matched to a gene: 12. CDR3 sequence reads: CASSRARDRGRFAYNEQFF. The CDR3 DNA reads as TGTGCCAGCAGCCGAGCCCGGGACAGGGGGCGTTTCGCCTACAATGAGCAGTTCTTC.

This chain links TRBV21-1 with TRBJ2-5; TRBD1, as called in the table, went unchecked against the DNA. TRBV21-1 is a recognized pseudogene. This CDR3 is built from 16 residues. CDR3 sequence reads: CASSLTPGQVQETQYF. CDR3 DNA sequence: TGTGCCAGCAGCCTTACACCGGGACAGGTGCAAGAGACCCAGTACTTC.

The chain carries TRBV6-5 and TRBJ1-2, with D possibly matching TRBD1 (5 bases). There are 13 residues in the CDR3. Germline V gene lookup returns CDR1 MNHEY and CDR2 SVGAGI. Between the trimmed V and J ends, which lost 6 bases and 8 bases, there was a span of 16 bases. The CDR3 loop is CASRREGFGGYTF. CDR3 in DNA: TGTGCCAGCAGAAGGGAGGGGTTCGGCGGCTACACCTTC.